Presented here are 2 T cell receptor beta chains from one specimen sequenced in a study of blood T cells in healthy people across ages. Primed by a sample-barcoded 5' primer and a J-beta primer mix, a second PCR proceeded for about 6 to 11 cycles. Using its own MiXCR run on the 5' RACE reads, TCRdb lists one record per CDR3 protein. The sample includes 720,000 or so distinct CDR3 sequences, less than 45% of them seen just once. Sequencing was done on a sample of blood. The receptors derive from a man aged 80 or over in good health.

This chain connects TRBV11-2 to TRBJ1-1; D call uncertain. The CDR3 has 14 amino acids. V was shortened by 5 bases and J by 1 base, with 11 bases between the two germline ends. CDR1 and CDR2 (germline): SGHAT, FQNNGV. This CDR3 is CASSRTTRNTEAFF. As DNA, the CDR3 is TGTGCCAGCAGCCGAACTACCAGGAACACTGAAGCTTTCTTT.

This clonotype was detected many times. This sequence joins TRBV7-9 and TRBJ2-7, with 7 positions matching TRBD1. The CDR3 totals 11 residues. V was pared by 5 bases and J by 6 bases, with 1 base of the junction left unmatched. From germline, CDR1 is SEHNR and CDR2 FQNEAQ (reference sequence). The CDR3 region has the DNA TGTGCCAGCAGCAACAGGGGCGAGCAGTACTTC. It yields the protein CASSNRGEQYF.